The entry that follows covers one TCR beta chain sequence. CDR3 length equals 14 residues. The V and J ends lost 6 bases and 2 bases respectively, with 10 bases between them. Germline loops: CDR1 SNHLY, CDR2 FYNNEI. TCRdb keeps only in-frame clones here, not all; method: immunoSEQ multiplex PCR. The sample includes approximately 88,000 clones, about 84% seen only once; the top ten take about 14%. This sample stems from a study of blood T cell repertoires in COVID-19. Across the whole study: There were acute and convalescent COVID-19 samples, and they came from the United States, Italy and Spain. PBMCs, B-cell-depleted T cells, or T cells were the source of the cDNA or gDNA that made up the material.

This TCR derives from a woman aged 65 to 85 with acute or convalescent COVID-19. The V call is TRBV2, the J call TRBJ1-4; D is unresolved. The sample taken for sequencing was peripheral blood. The CDR3 DNA reads as TGTGCCAGCAGGAGGCCGGGGACTAATGAAAAACTGTTTTTT. This sequence encodes CASRRPGTNEKLFF.